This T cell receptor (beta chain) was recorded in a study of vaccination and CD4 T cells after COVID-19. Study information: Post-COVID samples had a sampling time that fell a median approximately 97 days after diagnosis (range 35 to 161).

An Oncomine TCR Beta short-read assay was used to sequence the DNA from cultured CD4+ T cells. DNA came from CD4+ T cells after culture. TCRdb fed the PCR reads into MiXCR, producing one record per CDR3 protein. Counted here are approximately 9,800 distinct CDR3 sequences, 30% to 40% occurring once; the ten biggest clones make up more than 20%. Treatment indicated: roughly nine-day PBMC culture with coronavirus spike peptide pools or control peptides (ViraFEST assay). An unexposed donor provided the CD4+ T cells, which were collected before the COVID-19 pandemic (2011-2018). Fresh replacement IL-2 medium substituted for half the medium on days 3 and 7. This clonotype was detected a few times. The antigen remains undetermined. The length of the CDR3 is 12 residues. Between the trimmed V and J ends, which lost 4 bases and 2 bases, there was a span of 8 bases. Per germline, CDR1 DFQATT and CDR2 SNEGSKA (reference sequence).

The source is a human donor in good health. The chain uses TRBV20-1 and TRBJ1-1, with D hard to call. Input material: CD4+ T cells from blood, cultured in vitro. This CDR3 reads CSAKDSNTEAFF. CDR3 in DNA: TGCAGTGCTAAAGATTCCAACACTGAAGCTTTCTTT.